A single sample is the source of the 22 T cell receptor beta chains below, sequenced in a study of T cells expressing NK-cell markers (dated by TCRdb to 2018 to 2020). The method was 5' RACE. The listed sequencing device is Illumina HiSeq 2000. Each entry corresponds to one CDR3 protein sequence from reads that TCRdb reprocessed, and DNA is not given. This sample's table carries roughly 170,000 distinct CDR3 sequences. The top ten clonotypes cover roughly 20% of the sample. The sequenced material came from blood T cells: a sorted CD56 or NKG2C T cell subset, CD4+ or CD8+ T cells, or bulk PBMC T cells (not recorded which). The origin of the receptors is a woman aged 18 to 69 in good health.

The rearrangement uses TRBV11-1 and TRBJ1-2; TCRdb calls TRBD1, which cannot be checked without DNA. Germline assignment: CDR1 SGHAT and CDR2 FQDESV (reference sequence). This CDR3 region has 18 residues. The CDR3 loop is CASSPGGVGGSANYGYTF.

This chain uses TRBV6-1 with TRBJ1-1. The germline CDR1 and CDR2 sequences are MNHNS and SASEGT. The CDR3 contains 16 residues. The CDR3 here is CASSSGTGLMNTEAFF.

The genes are TRBV7-2 and TRBJ2-2; the TCRdb D gene call, TRBD2, has no DNA to confirm it. The CDR3 has 16 residues. Looked up from germline, CDR1 is SGHTA and CDR2 is FQGNSA. CDR3 loop: CASSLSAAATTGELFF.

The genes are TRBV27 and TRBJ1-3; there is no DNA to check the TCRdb D call of TRBD1. This CDR3 contains 18 residues. Looked up from germline, CDR1 is MNHEY and CDR2 is SMNVEV (reference sequence). This CDR3 reads CASPLGTGHHRPGNTIYF.

The CDR3 spells CASSFLADLSGANVLTF. The chain is built from TRBV27 and TRBJ2-6; TCRdb names TRBD2, which stays unverified in the absence of DNA. The CDR3 consists of 17 residues. Germline-derived CDR1 and CDR2 are MNHEY and SMNVEV (reference sequence).

The chain carries TRBV20-1 and TRBJ2-7; TCRdb outputs TRBD1, but without DNA this stays unchecked. The CDR3 extends over 11 amino acids. CDR1 DFQATT and CDR2 SNEGSKA come from the germline V gene (reference sequence). The CDR3 sequence is CSASGQGGQYF.

The chain recombines TRBV20-1 with TRBJ2-3; TCRdb designates TRBD1, a call that cannot be tested without DNA. CDR3 length: 14 amino acids. Germline CDR1 is DFQATT and CDR2 is SNEGSKA (reference sequence). The CDR3 sequence is CSAKGTASTDTQYF.

The chain carries TRBV20-1 and TRBJ1-2. This CDR3 region has 13 residues. Germline V gene data show CDR1 as DFQATT and CDR2 as SNEGSKA (reference sequence). The chain's CDR3 is CSARDRRSLGYTF.

The chain uses TRBV7-2 and TRBJ2-1; TCRdb outputs TRBD1, but without DNA this stays unchecked. The germline CDR1 and CDR2 sequences are SGHTA and FQGNSA. The CDR3 is 15 residues long. The CDR3 loop reads CASSLAGQVYNEQFF.

The rearrangement joins TRBV29-1 to TRBJ2-3. Per germline, CDR1 SQVTM and CDR2 ANQGSEA. This CDR3 comprises 14 residues. CDR3 sequence: CSVSQQISTDTQYF.

This sequence joins TRBV14 and TRBJ2-3; TCRdb's D call of TRBD1 is untestable without DNA. The germline V gene has CDR1 SGHDN and CDR2 FVKESK. This CDR3 has 17 amino acids. CDR3 region: CASSQTGPGQGPDTQYF.

The gene calls are TRBV5-1 and TRBJ2-3; no DNA is available, so the TRBD2 call from TCRdb remains unchecked. The CDR3 is 13 amino acids. The V gene's germline CDR1 is SGHRS and CDR2 YFSETQ. CDR3 sequence: CASRGTATDTQYF.

The rearrangement joins TRBV12-5 to TRBJ2-3; TCRdb outputs TRBD2, but without DNA this stays unchecked. This CDR3 region has 19 residues. The germline gives CDR1 LGHNT, CDR2 FRNRAP. This chain's CDR3 is CAVLADYTVLADYTDTQYF.

The V call is TRBV5-1, the J call TRBJ2-5; no DNA is available, so the TRBD1 call from TCRdb remains unchecked. Germline values: CDR1 SGHRS, CDR2 YFSETQ. The CDR3 length is 16 residues. The CDR3 spells CASSSGQGRTRETQYF.

The CDR3 reads CASRRFWQATYEQYF. The genes are TRBV6-1 and TRBJ2-7. The CDR3 has 15 amino acids. The germline V gene encodes CDR1 MNHNS and CDR2 SASEGT.

The chain is built from TRBV29-1 and TRBJ2-5; TCRdb outputs TRBD1, but without DNA this stays unchecked. CDR3 length: 14 amino acids. From germline, CDR1 is SQVTM and CDR2 ANQGSEA. CDR3 loop: CSVARDRGPETQYF.

The genes are TRBV7-3 and TRBJ2-1; TCRdb designates TRBD2, a call that cannot be tested without DNA. Germline lookup yields CDR1 SGHTA and CDR2 FQGTGA. This CDR3 region has 17 residues. The CDR3 protein is CASSSGTSGGTYNEQFF.

The rearrangement uses TRBV28 and TRBJ2-4; TCRdb selects TRBD1, and the lack of DNA leaves this call unchecked. Germline CDR1 MDHEN, CDR2 SYDVKM. The CDR3 consists of 18 residues. CDR3 amino acids: CASSPRPRDRGAKNIQYF. The full variable domain, in which reference TRBV28 and TRBJ2-4 provide the parts outside the CDR3, is DVKVTQSSRYLVKRTGEKVFLECVQDMDHENMFWYRQDPGLGLRLIYFSYDVKMKEKGDIPEGYSVSREKKERFSLILESASTNQTSMYLCASSPRPRDRGAKNIQYFGAGTRLSVL.

The rearrangement uses TRBV11-2 and TRBJ2-3; TCRdb calls TRBD1, which cannot be checked without DNA. The CDR3 is made up of 13 amino acids. Germline loops: CDR1 SGHAT, CDR2 FQNNGV. The CDR3 loop reads CASSHQGIDTQYF.

The rearrangement uses TRBV20-1 and TRBJ1-1; TCRdb picks TRBD1, but there is no DNA to check that call. The length of the CDR3 is 13 residues. The germline CDR1 and CDR2 sequences are DFQATT and SNEGSKA (reference sequence). The CDR3 is CSVSHSPGTEAFF.

This chain uses TRBV20-1 with TRBJ2-2; the D call of TRBD2 rests on TCRdb alone, since no DNA is present to check it. The CDR3 contains 18 residues. Germline V lookup: CDR1 DFQATT, CDR2 SNEGSKA (reference sequence). CDR3: CSAMGLAGGISNTGELFF.

This chain connects TRBV7-2 to TRBJ2-5. The CDR3 totals 13 residues. Germline-derived CDR1 and CDR2 are SGHTA and FQGNSA. This CDR3 is CASSLAPVKTQYF.